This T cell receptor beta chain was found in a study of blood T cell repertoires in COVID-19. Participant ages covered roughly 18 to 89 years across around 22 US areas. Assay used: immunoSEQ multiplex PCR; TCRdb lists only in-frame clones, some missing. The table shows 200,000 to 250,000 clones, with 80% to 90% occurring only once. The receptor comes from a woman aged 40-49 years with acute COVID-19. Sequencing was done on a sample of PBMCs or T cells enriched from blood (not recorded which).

The CDR3 DNA reads TGTGCCAGCAGCGACCTTCTAGCGGGAGTGGTAGGCGACGAGCAGTACTTC. Protein product: CASSDLLAGVVGDEQYF. The chain carries TRBV27 and TRBJ2-7; 10 nucleotides line up with TRBD2. The CDR3 spans 17 residues. V shed 6 bases, J shed 5 bases, and the junction held 16 bases outside the gene matches. The V gene's germline CDR1 is MNHEY and CDR2 SMNVEV (reference sequence).